This TCR beta chain was recovered during a study of blood T cells in healthy people across ages. Study outcomes and limitations: It was not known whether donors were CMV positive (a possible confounder of expanded clonotype changes). Percentage of naive T cells showed a strong correlation with TCR beta diversity. PBMCs left unsorted prevented a conclusive naive versus antigen-experienced comparison.

For the second PCR, which ran for 7 to 11 cycles, a sample-barcoded 5' primer and a J-beta primer mix were used. A template-switch adaptor that had 12 random nucleotides put a tag on each cDNA molecule. TCRdb recomputed calls from the 5' RACE reads with MiXCR, one row per CDR3 protein. The sample consists of around 2 million distinct CDR3 sequences, about two fifths of them appearing once. There are 15 residues in the CDR3. Unmatched junction bases numbered 9, after V lost 6 bases and J lost 4 bases. In this sample, this clonotype turned up many times. Its antigen remains unknown. The sequenced sample consisted of blood. The gene calls are TRBV12-3 or TRBV12-4 and TRBJ2-1; 7 bases are a match to TRBD2. This sequence originates from a human donor in good health. The CDR3 bases are TGTGCCAGCAGCTTATACGGGGGAGGGTACAATGAGCAGTTCTTC. Translating it yields CASSLYGGGYNEQFF.